This entry lists 25 T cell receptor beta chains sequenced from one sample in a study of post-analysis software for immune sequencing data. Broader study findings: Comparison of patients with controls showed five TRBV segments more frequent in patients, TRBV5-6, TRBV5-1 and TRBV20-1 among them.

What these receptors recognize is not known. Carried by the TCR beta cDNA libraries were unique molecular identifiers. TCRdb reprocessed the PCR reads via MiXCR and lists one record per CDR3 protein. The table lists roughly 580,000 distinct CDR3 sequences, 44% of them singletons. The sequenced sample consisted of blood. The receptors originated from a girl aged 10 to 17 with multiple sclerosis.

This chain links TRBV29-1 with TRBJ2-2; 8 bases fit TRBD1. There are 15 residues in the CDR3. From germline, CDR1 is SQVTM and CDR2 ANQGSEA. Trimming removed 0 bases from V and 7 bases from J; junction bases left unmatched: 7. In nucleotides, the CDR3 is TGCAGCGTTGAAGATAAGCAGGGGGCAGACGGGGAGCTGTTTTTT. Amino acid sequence: CSVEDKQGADGELFF.

The chain joins TRBV27 to TRBJ2-7; weak D call: TRBD2 (5 bases). Deletions cut 5 bases from V and 3 bases from J, with 14 bases between. CDR3 length equals 14 residues. Germline CDR1 is MNHEY and CDR2 is SMNVEV (reference sequence). CDR3 sequence: CASSPWGVSYEQYF. The DNA of the CDR3 is TGTGCCAGCAGTCCCTGGGGAGTAAGCTACGAGCAGTACTTC.

CDR3 loop: CASLRELANTDTQYF. For the CDR3, the DNA is TGTGCCAGCCTACGGGAGCTAGCGAACACAGATACGCAGTATTTT. The rearrangement joins TRBV6-1 to TRBJ2-3; maybe TRBD2 (6 bases). The length of the CDR3 is 15 residues. Germline-derived CDR1 and CDR2 are MNHNS and SASEGT. The ends were cut back, 8 bases at V and 2 bases at J, with 17 bases in the middle.

The genes are TRBV12-3 or TRBV12-4 and TRBJ2-1; 9 bases line up with TRBD2. J lost 3 bases, V lost 4 bases, and 4 bases had no gene match. The CDR3 is 15 amino acids. Here the CDR3 reads CASSSPTSGYNEQFF. Here the CDR3 DNA reads TGTGCCAGCAGTTCCCCGACTAGCGGCTACAATGAGCAGTTCTTC.

This clonotype has a handful of counts. The chain has TRBV24-1 and TRBJ2-4; 8 bases are shared with TRBD1. V was clipped by 4 bases and J by 13 bases; unmatched bases: 11. Germline CDR1 and CDR2: KGHDR and SFDVKD. CDR3 length: 14 residues. This CDR3 is CATSDPPDRVGQYF. The CDR3 nucleotides read TGTGCCACCAGTGACCCCCCGGACAGGGTGGGGCAGTACTTC.

The chain combines TRBV10-3 with TRBJ2-4; D unclear. TRBJ2-7 explains the end of the DNA better; the J call may be wrong. This CDR3 region has 16 residues. CDR1 ENHRY and CDR2 SYGVKD come from the germline V gene. The CDR3 region is CAISEGSRTGSYEQYF. The CDR3 DNA sequence: TGTGCCATCAGTGAGGGTAGTCGAACCGGGTCCTACGAGCAGTACTTC.

The V and J genes are TRBV5-1 and TRBJ2-7; D not certain. Per the germline V gene, CDR1 is SGHRS and CDR2 is YFSETQ. Trimming pared 3 bases from V and 7 bases from J, leaving 17 bases between. The CDR3 length is 14 residues. The CDR3 loop reads CASSSGLEVQEQYF. As DNA, the CDR3 is TGCGCCAGCAGCTCAGGTTTAGAAGTTCAGGAGCAGTACTTC.

The chain couples TRBV6-1 to TRBJ2-5, with D possibly being TRBD1 (6 bases). The CDR3 runs to 14 residues. Looked up from germline, CDR1 is MNHNS and CDR2 is SASEGT. Trimming removed 2 bases from V and 5 bases from J, with 12 bases in between. The CDR3 region has the DNA TGTGCCAGCAGTGAAAGGTGGCAGGGGGAGACCCAGTACTTC. This encodes CASSERWQGETQYF.

The CDR3 DNA sequence: TGTGCCAGCAGCCAGAACAGGGGGCCCTCCTACGAGCAGTACTTC. Amino acids: CASSQNRGPSYEQYF. V and J are TRBV7-2 and TRBJ2-7; 9 nucleotides match TRBD1. Germline V gene lookup returns CDR1 SGHTA and CDR2 FQGNSA. Losses at the gene ends were 5 bases for V and 0 bases for J; bases not matched to a gene: 5. The CDR3 covers 15 residues.

This clonotype has a count of ten or more. The V call is TRBV14, the J call TRBJ2-3; D gene uncertain. Germline V gene data show CDR1 as SGHDN and CDR2 as FVKESK. CDR3 size: 14 residues. Trimming removed 1 base from V and 0 bases from J, with 5 bases in between. The CDR3: CASSQVISTDTQYF. CDR3 coding DNA: TGTGCCAGCAGCCAAGTCATAAGCACAGATACGCAGTATTTT.

The CDR3 sequence: CASSFSQSYEQYF. CDR3 in DNA: TGTGCCAGCAGTTTTAGCCAGTCCTACGAGCAGTACTTC. The J gene is TRBJ2-7, the V gene TRBV12-3 or TRBV12-4, with D unclear. This CDR3 contains 13 residues. V was pared by 3 bases and J by 1 base, with 7 bases between.

This clonotype came up a few times. This chain uses TRBV29-1 with TRBJ2-7; D might be TRBD2 (6 bases). The CDR3 sequence is 13 residues long. Germline CDR1 reads SQVTM; CDR2 reads ANQGSEA. Trimming left V 6 bases short and J 4 bases short, with 16 bases between. The CDR3, as DNA: TGCAGCGTCCGTAGCGGCCGGGTTTACGAGCAGTACTTC. Protein sequence: CSVRSGRVYEQYF.

This clonotype was observed at least ten times. The V gene is TRBV5-5, the J gene TRBJ2-5; perhaps TRBD1 as D (6 bases). The CDR3 has 15 amino acids. Germline values: CDR1 SGHKS, CDR2 YYEKEE (reference sequence). Trimming took off 4 bases at V and 0 bases at J, with 13 bases between the two ends. The DNA for the CDR3 is TGTGCCAGCAGCCCCAGGGGCTACAACCAAGAGACCCAGTACTTC. It encodes CASSPRGYNQETQYF.

This clonotype was counted only a few times. The chain carries TRBV12-3 or TRBV12-4 and TRBJ2-7; D is perhaps TRBD1 or TRBD2 (6 bases each). This CDR3 has 13 residues. Trimming pared 1 base from V and 5 bases from J, leaving 9 bases between. CDR3 amino acids: CASSLGGANEQYF. CDR3 nucleotides: TGTGCCAGCAGTTTAGGGGGGGCAAACGAGCAGTACTTC.

Notes on this clonotype: One end of the junction fails to match germline, which may point to a read error. The J gene is TRBJ2-3, the V gene TRBV12-3 or TRBV12-4; 9 bases match TRBD1. The CDR3 is made up of 18 amino acids. The CDR3 is CASSSDTGDRVNADTQYF. CDR3 bases: TGTGCCAGCAGTTCGGATACTGGGGACAGGGTGAACGCAGATACGCAATATTTC.

This clonotype has just a few counts. This chain links TRBV7-9 with TRBJ2-7, with D tentatively TRBD2 (6 bases). CDR1 is SEHNR and CDR2 is FQNEAQ in the germline V gene (reference sequence). V lost 5 bases and J lost 3, with 14 bases in between. The CDR3 covers 14 residues. CDR3 protein: CASSATGTFYEQYF. Written as DNA, the CDR3 is TGTGCCAGCAGCGCCACCGGGACTTTCTACGAGCAGTACTTC.

About this clonotype itself: Germline and junction disagree at one end, which may indicate a read error. The chain uses TRBV10-3 and TRBJ2-7, with D uncertain. Germline CDR1 ENHRY, CDR2 SYGVKD. This CDR3 is built from 12 residues. The chain's CDR3 is CAISETPYEQYF. In DNA form, the CDR3 reads TGTGCCATCAGTGAGACCCCCTACGAGCAGTACTTT.

The chain recombines TRBV10-2 with TRBJ2-2; 7 bases align to TRBD2. CDR1 WSHSY and CDR2 SAAADI come from the germline V gene. The CDR3 loop spans 16 amino acids. Trimming cost V 3 bases and J 1 base; bases outside gene matches: 5. CDR3 sequence: CASSDWEGLNTGELFF. CDR3 nucleotide sequence: TGCGCCAGCAGTGACTGGGAGGGACTGAACACCGGGGAGCTGTTTTTT.

This clonotype was counted a few times. V gene TRBV6-5 combines with J gene TRBJ2-5; D gene uncertain. The CDR3 has 11 amino acids. Per the germline V gene, CDR1 is MNHEY and CDR2 is SVGAGI. The V and J ends lost 7 bases and 2 bases respectively, with 5 bases between them. The CDR3 coding sequence is TGTGCCAGCACGCTGCAAGAGACCCAGTACTTC. Its protein is CASTLQETQYF.

The chain couples TRBV20-1 to TRBJ2-5; D remains ambiguous. This CDR3 region has 17 residues. From germline, CDR1 is DFQATT and CDR2 SNEGSKA (reference sequence). Trimming pared 0 bases from V and 5 bases from J, leaving 22 bases between. CDR3 sequence (DNA): TGCAGTGCTAGAGATAGGGCAAAAGTGGGTGCTTCGGAGACCCAGTACTTC. Protein product: CSARDRAKVGASETQYF.

The V and J genes are TRBV5-5 and TRBJ2-3; 7 nucleotides match TRBD2. Germline values: CDR1 SGHKS, CDR2 YYEKEE (reference sequence). This CDR3 has 15 amino acids. With 4 bases clipped from V and 5 bases from J, the junction kept 10 bases outside the gene matches. The CDR3 here is CASSRRLAAGDTQYF. The DNA for the CDR3 is TGTGCCAGCAGCAGGAGGCTAGCGGCGGGAGATACGCAGTATTTT.

The chain is built from TRBV10-2 and TRBJ2-5; 8 positions match TRBD2. V gave up 7 bases and J gave up 0 bases; unmatched junction bases: 7. Germline V gene lookup returns CDR1 WSHSY and CDR2 SAAADI. The CDR3 covers 15 residues. The CDR3 region has the DNA TGCGCCAGCACGGGAGCGGGAGAGCACCAAGAGACCCAGTACTTC. Protein sequence: CASTGAGEHQETQYF.

CDR3 nucleotides: TGTGCCAGCAGCGAAATAGGGCCTACAGATACGCAGTATTTT. This encodes CASSEIGPTDTQYF. The chain uses TRBV12-3 or TRBV12-4 and TRBJ2-3; D call uncertain. The CDR3 loop spans 14 amino acids. Deletions cut 6 bases from V and 3 bases from J, with 13 bases between.

This clonotype was seen a few times. The chain carries TRBV6-6 and TRBJ2-3; the match to TRBD2 covers 9 bases. Germline V lookup: CDR1 MNHNY, CDR2 SVGAGI (reference sequence). The V segment lost 5 bases and the J segment 0 bases; nucleotides outside the gene matches: 6. CDR3 size: 16 residues. For the CDR3, the DNA is TGTGCCAGCAGTCCCGAGCGGGGGGCGAGCACAGATACGCAGTATTTT. Its protein product is CASSPERGASTDTQYF.

V usage is TRBV7-9 and J usage is TRBJ2-5; D gene unclear. Trimming left V 5 bases short and J 2 bases short, with 9 bases between. Per the germline V gene, CDR1 is SEHNR and CDR2 is FQNEAQ (reference sequence). The CDR3 spans 13 residues. The CDR3 DNA follows: TGTGCCAGCAGCACTCGACAACAAGAGACCCAGTACTTC. Translated: CASSTRQQETQYF.